One sample yielded the 11 T cell receptor beta chains listed below, sequenced in a study of shared clonotypes between healthy human individuals. Sequenced by immunoSEQ multiplex PCR; TCRdb stores in-frame clones only, minus some. The sample shows a few million clones, about 90% of them seen only once. Sequenced: naive CD4+ T cells from PBMCs. Specified subset: CD45RA+ positively selected. The receptors stem from a man in his late teens or twenties in good health. Some clones in this sample may be carry-over from other donors' samples.

V gene TRBV19 combines with J gene TRBJ1-3, with D uncertain. In germline, CDR1 is LNHDA, CDR2 SQIVND (reference sequence). This CDR3 has 15 residues. V shed 2 bases and J shed 0 bases, with 8 bases lying between them. The CDR3: CASSIRPFSGNTIYF. The CDR3 DNA sequence: TGTGCCAGTAGTATACGGCCCTTCTCTGGAAACACCATATATTTT.

The chain has TRBV5-4 and TRBJ2-1, with 9 bases lining up with TRBD1. CDR1 SGHNT and CDR2 YYREEE come from the germline V gene (reference sequence). The CDR3 length is 16 residues. The V segment lost 5 bases and the J segment 0 bases; nucleotides outside the gene matches: 6. In DNA form, the CDR3 reads TGTGCCAGCAGGTCCGGGACAGGGAGCTCCTACAATGAGCAGTTCTTC. Its translation is CASRSGTGSSYNEQFF.

Remarks on this clone: The sample carries other DNA sequences with the same CDR3. J is TRBJ2-2 and V is TRBV5-1, with D unclear. CDR1 is SGHRS and CDR2 is YFSETQ in the germline V gene. V was cut by 0 bases and J by 5 bases, with 5 bases left in between. CDR3 length: 13 residues. CDR3 bases: TGCGCCAGCAGCTTGGCGTTTACCGGGGAGCTGTTTTTT. This codes for CASSLAFTGELFF.

The rearrangement joins TRBV5-4 to TRBJ2-7, with 8 bases that match TRBD2. J was trimmed by 3 bases and V by 4 bases; bases with no gene match: 6. The CDR3 is 14 amino acids. Germline V gene data show CDR1 as SGHNT and CDR2 as YYREEE (reference sequence). CDR3: CASSPGGVFYEQYF. In DNA form, the CDR3 reads TGTGCCAGCAGCCCCGGGGGGGTCTTCTACGAGCAGTACTTC.

The chain joins TRBV2 to TRBJ2-2; D ambiguous. CDR1 is SNHLY and CDR2 is FYNNEI in the germline V gene. The CDR3 runs 15 residues. V lost 4 bases, J lost 0 bases, and 9 bases lay in between. CDR3 in amino acids: CASSAEMTNTGELFF. CDR3 coding DNA: TGTGCCAGCAGTGCGGAGATGACGAACACCGGGGAGCTGTTTTTT.

On this clone: Other DNA sequences in the same sample also yield this CDR3. The rearrangement links TRBV9 to TRBJ1-1, with D tentatively TRBD1 (5 bases). Trimming left V 0 bases short and J 1 base short, with 10 bases between. In germline, CDR1 is SGDLS, CDR2 YYNGEE. The CDR3 loop spans 15 amino acids. The DNA for the CDR3 is TGTGCCAGCAGCGTAGAGCCACAGGAGAACACTGAAGCTTTCTTT. Translation gives CASSVEPQENTEAFF.

The rearrangement uses TRBV11-2 and TRBJ1-2, with TRBD1 matching over 8 bases. CDR3 length: 14 amino acids. V shed 7 bases and J 7 bases; nucleotides not matched to a gene: 11. Germline V gene lookup returns CDR1 SGHAT and CDR2 FQNNGV. The DNA of the CDR3 is TGTGCCAGCACCAACCTCCGGGACAGGTCTGGCTACACCTTC. As protein: CASTNLRDRSGYTF.

The V gene is TRBV10-3, the J gene TRBJ2-1; 12 positions agree with TRBD2. V shed 6 bases, J shed 6 bases, and the junction held 0 bases outside the gene matches. The CDR3 length is 13 residues. Germline loops: CDR1 ENHRY, CDR2 SYGVKD. The CDR3 DNA follows: TGTGCCATCAGGGGACTAGCGGGCAATGAGCAGTTCTTC. This codes for CAIRGLAGNEQFF.

In its sample, this clone was seen once. The chain links TRBV5-1 to TRBJ2-7; D might be TRBD2 (6 bases). Per germline, CDR1 SGHRS and CDR2 YFSETQ. Deletions cut 4 bases from V and 2 bases from J, with 16 bases between. The CDR3 extends over 15 amino acids. The CDR3 DNA follows: TGCGCCAGCAGCCCCATGCAGGGAGGAACCTACGAGCAGTACTTC. The encoded protein is CASSPMQGGTYEQYF.

The chain has TRBV7-9 and TRBJ1-3; 12 bases are a match to TRBD1. The CDR3 totals 18 residues. V gave up 4 bases and J gave up 1 base; unmatched junction bases: 8. CDR1 and CDR2 from the germline V gene are SEHNR and FQNEAQ (reference sequence). The CDR3 here is CASSSGQGAIWSGNTIYF. In DNA, the CDR3 is TGTGCCAGCAGCTCGGGACAGGGGGCAATTTGGTCTGGAAACACCATATATTTT. The entire variable domain, with the rest obtained from reference TRBV7-9 and TRBJ1-3, is as follows: DTGVSQNPRHKITKRGQNVTFRCDPISEHNRLYWYRQTLGQGPEFLTYFQNEAQLEKSRLLSDRFSAERPKGSFSTLEIQRTEQGDSAMYLCASSSGQGAIWSGNTIYFGEGSWLTVV.

This clone was counted once. The J gene is TRBJ2-5, the V gene TRBV15; 8 bases agree with TRBD2. The V and J ends lost 5 bases and 5 bases, in that order; junction bases with no gene match: 7. The CDR3 consists of 14 residues. Germline assignment: CDR1 LNHNV and CDR2 YYDKDF (reference sequence). The CDR3 spells CATSVREGLETQYF. CDR3 coding DNA: TGTGCCACCAGCGTCCGGGAGGGTTTGGAGACCCAGTACTTC.